This TCR beta chain is drawn from a study of regulatory T cells in long-lasting Graves disease. This CDR3 contains 12 residues. Trimming pared 6 bases from V and 7 bases from J, leaving 12 bases between. From germline, CDR1 is MGHDK and CDR2 SYGVNS. HTBI primers from iRepertoire and Arm-PCR of CDR3 regions yielded the TCR beta libraries. One entry per CDR3 protein results from TCRdb running MiXCR on the multiplex PCR reads. Of 550,000 or so distinct CDR3 sequences in the sample, approximately 12% are singletons; the top ten hold roughly 8.2%. Time point meaning: newly diagnosed GD, antithyroid drugs for less than 3 months. Making the TCR library involved RNA that had been extracted from PBMCs. A volume of around 8.7 milliliters of peripheral blood was collected in EDTA tubes. These data also featured in a second study, about T cells in Graves' hyperthyroidism and ophthalmopathy. From that study: If no ophthalmopathy progression occurred within 18 months, Graves' hyperthyroidism was stable. Most clonotypes expanded in the thyroid (above 0.001) were also present in blood.

This TCR derives from a woman in her thirties with Graves disease. The chain links TRBV25-1 to TRBJ1-2; D is undetermined. This specimen consisted of peripheral blood mononuclear cells (PBMCs), obtained at new diagnosis, from a patient treated with antithyroid drugs. Here the CDR3 reads CASRDGDIGYTF. CDR3 sequence (DNA): TGTGCCAGCAGGGACGGAGATATTGGCTACACCTTC.